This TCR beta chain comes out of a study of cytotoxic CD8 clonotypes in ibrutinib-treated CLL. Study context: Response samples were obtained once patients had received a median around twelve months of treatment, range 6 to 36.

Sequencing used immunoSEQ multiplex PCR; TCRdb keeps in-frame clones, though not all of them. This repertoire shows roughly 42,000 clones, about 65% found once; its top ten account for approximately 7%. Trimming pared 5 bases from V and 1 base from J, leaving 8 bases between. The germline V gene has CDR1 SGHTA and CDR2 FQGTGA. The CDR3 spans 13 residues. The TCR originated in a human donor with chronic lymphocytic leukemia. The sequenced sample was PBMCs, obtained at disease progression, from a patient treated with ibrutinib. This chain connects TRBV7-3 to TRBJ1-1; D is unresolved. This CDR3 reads CASSENRNTEAFF. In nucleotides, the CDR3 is TGTGCCAGCAGCGAGAACCGGAACACTGAAGCTTTCTTT.